This entry lists 11 T cell receptor beta chains sequenced from one sample in a study of control samples from healthy donors and cancer patients. Sequenced by immunoSEQ multiplex PCR; TCRdb stores in-frame clones only, minus some. The sample contains some 99,000 clones, roughly 89% of which appear only once. The sequenced sample was blood. All receptors come from a woman in her forties or fifties in good health.

A single count supports this clone. The chain combines TRBV27 with TRBJ2-6; no reliable D call. Trimming cost V 6 bases and J 0 bases, with 12 bases left between them. The germline CDR1 and CDR2 sequences are MNHEY and SMNVEV (reference sequence). CDR3 length: 16 residues. The CDR3 DNA sequence: TGTGCCAGCAGCAACTTGACGAGCTCTGGGGCCAACGTCCTGACTTTC. Translation: CASSNLTSSGANVLTF.

This chain connects TRBV7-9 to TRBJ2-7; D gene unclear. Germline-derived CDR1 and CDR2 are SEHNR and FQNEAQ (reference sequence). V lost 3 bases and J lost 0, with 0 bases in between. This CDR3 spans 11 amino acids. The CDR3 is CASSFSYEQYF. Here the CDR3 DNA reads TGTGCCAGCAGCTTCTCCTACGAGCAGTACTTC. Looking up the rest from reference TRBV7-9 and TRBJ2-7 gives the full variable domain: DTGVSQNPRHKITKRGQNVTFRCDPISEHNRLYWYRQTLGQGPEFLTYFQNEAQLEKSRLLSDRFSAERPKGSFSTLEIQRTEQGDSAMYLCASSFSYEQYFGPGTRLTVT.

Only a few counts were recorded for this clone. The chain has TRBV3-1 (or the pseudogene TRBV3-2) and TRBJ2-7; D may be TRBD1 (5 bases). The CDR3 length is 13 residues. Germline CDR1 is LGHDT and CDR2 is YNNKEL (reference sequence). Trimming removed 0 bases at V and 4 bases at J, with 7 bases between. CDR3 amino acids: CASSQDGAYEQYF. CDR3 coding DNA: TGTGCCAGCAGCCAAGATGGGGCTTACGAGCAGTACTTC.

This sequence joins TRBV19 and TRBJ2-1, with D unclear. CDR1 is LNHDA and CDR2 is SQIVND in the germline V gene (reference sequence). Trimming removed 5 bases at V and 0 bases at J, with 8 bases between. The CDR3 contains 14 residues. CDR3 loop: CASSGESSYNEQFF. The CDR3 coding sequence is TGTGCCAGTAGTGGCGAAAGCTCCTACAATGAGCAGTTCTTC.

This sequence joins TRBV5-6 and TRBJ1-5; D remains ambiguous. CDR1 SGHDT and CDR2 YYEEEE come from the germline V gene. V dropped 0 bases and J dropped 5 bases, with 9 bases sitting between them. The CDR3 contains 14 residues. CDR3 amino acids: CASSLAKGYQPQHF. CDR3 nucleotides: TGTGCCAGCAGCTTGGCCAAGGGTTATCAGCCCCAGCATTTT.

On this clone: Its ends do not fully match the called genes, so a read error is possible. Other DNA sequences within the sample encode an identical CDR3. This chain connects TRBV5-6 to TRBJ1-1; possible D gene TRBD1, 5 bases. CDR3 length: 13 residues. Germline V lookup: CDR1 SGHDT, CDR2 YYEEEE. The CDR3 reads CASSWGVVTEAFF. The CDR3 coding sequence is TGTGCCAGCAGTTGGGGGGTTGTCACTGAAGCCTTCTTT.

This chain uses TRBV7-9 with TRBJ2-7; 7 nucleotides line up with TRBD1. There are 14 residues in the CDR3. Germline lookup yields CDR1 SEHNR and CDR2 FQNEAQ (reference sequence). Trimming cost V 4 bases and J 4 bases; bases outside gene matches: 7. This CDR3 reads CASSSYRDRYEQYF. For the CDR3, the DNA is TGTGCCAGCAGCTCATACCGGGACAGATACGAGCAGTACTTC. The full variable domain, rest sourced from reference TRBV7-9 and TRBJ2-7, is DTGVSQNPRHKITKRGQNVTFRCDPISEHNRLYWYRQTLGQGPEFLTYFQNEAQLEKSRLLSDRFSAERPKGSFSTLEIQRTEQGDSAMYLCASSSYRDRYEQYFGPGTRLTVT.

The chain employs TRBV3-1 (or the pseudogene TRBV3-2) and TRBJ1-2, with D possibly matching TRBD1 (5 bases). CDR1 LGHDT and CDR2 YNNKEL come from the germline V gene (reference sequence). Trimming took off 3 bases at V and 8 bases at J, with 19 bases between the two ends. The CDR3 loop spans 15 amino acids. CDR3 in DNA: TGTGCCAGCAGCCACTATTTTGGCAGGGATGGGGGCTACACCTTC. The encoded protein is CASSHYFGRDGGYTF.

This rearrangement joins TRBV2 to TRBJ1-5; D possibly corresponds to TRBD1 (6 bases). The CDR3 totals 15 residues. V shed 6 bases and J shed 4 bases, with 16 bases lying between them. CDR1 SNHLY and CDR2 FYNNEI come from the germline V gene. The CDR3 DNA sequence: TGTGCCAGCAGCGACGGGGGGCTGAAGAATCAGCCCCAGCATTTT. The encoded protein is CASSDGGLKNQPQHF.

The chain uses TRBV29-1 and TRBJ2-5; D ambiguous. V lost 7 bases, J lost 5 bases, and 8 bases lay in between. Germline assignment: CDR1 SQVTM and CDR2 ANQGSEA. The CDR3 is 10 amino acids. CDR3 region: CSAHRETQYF. The CDR3 DNA reads TGCAGCGCGCATAGGGAGACCCAGTACTTC.

This clone has a single count. The genes are TRBV10-3 and TRBJ1-1, with D perhaps TRBD1 (5 bases). In germline, CDR1 is ENHRY, CDR2 SYGVKD. The CDR3 is 13 residues long. V dropped 6 bases and J dropped 1 base, with 9 bases sitting between them. CDR3: CAISRVRNTEAFF. Written as DNA, the CDR3 is TGTGCCATCAGCAGGGTTCGGAACACTGAAGCTTTCTTT.